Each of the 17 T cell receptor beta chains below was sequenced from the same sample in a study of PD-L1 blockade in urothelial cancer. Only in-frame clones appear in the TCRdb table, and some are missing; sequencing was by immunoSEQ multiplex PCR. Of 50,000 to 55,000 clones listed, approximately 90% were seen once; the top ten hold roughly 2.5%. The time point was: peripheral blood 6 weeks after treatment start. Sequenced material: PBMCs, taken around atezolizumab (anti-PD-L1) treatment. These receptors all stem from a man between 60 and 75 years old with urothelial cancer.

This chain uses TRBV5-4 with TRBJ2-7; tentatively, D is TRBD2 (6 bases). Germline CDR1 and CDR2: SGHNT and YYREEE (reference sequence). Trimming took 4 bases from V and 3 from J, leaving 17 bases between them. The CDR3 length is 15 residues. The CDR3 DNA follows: TGTGCCAGCAGCCCAGACGGGATGGGGGGCTACGAGCAGTACTTC. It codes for CASSPDGMGGYEQYF.

The CDR3 region is CSALTGSGYTF. CDR3 sequence (DNA): TGCAGTGCCTTGACAGGGTCCGGCTACACCTTC. The chain has TRBV20-1 and TRBJ1-2, with 7 bases lining up with TRBD1. In germline, CDR1 is DFQATT, CDR2 SNEGSKA (reference sequence). The CDR3 runs 11 residues. V lost 6 bases, J lost 8 bases, and 6 bases stayed unmatched.

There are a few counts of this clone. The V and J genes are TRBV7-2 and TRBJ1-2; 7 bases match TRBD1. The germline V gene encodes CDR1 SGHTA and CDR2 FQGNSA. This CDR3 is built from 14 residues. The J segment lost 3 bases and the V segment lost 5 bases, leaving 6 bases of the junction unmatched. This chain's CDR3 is CASSPRTGHYGYTF. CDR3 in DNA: TGTGCCAGCAGCCCCCGGACAGGCCACTATGGCTACACCTTC. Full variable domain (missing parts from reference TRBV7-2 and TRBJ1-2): GAGVSQSPSNKVTEKGKDVELRCDPISGHTALYWYRQSLGQGLEFLIYFQGNSAPDKSGLPSDRFSAERTGGSVSTLTIQRTQQEDSAVYLCASSPRTGHYGYTFGSGTRLTVV.

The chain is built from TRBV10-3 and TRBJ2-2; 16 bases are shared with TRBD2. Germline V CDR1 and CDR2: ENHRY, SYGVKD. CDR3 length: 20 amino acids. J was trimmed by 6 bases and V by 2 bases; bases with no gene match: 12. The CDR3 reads CAISERQIGTSGRAPGELFF. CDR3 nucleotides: TGTGCCATCAGTGAGAGGCAGATCGGGACTAGCGGGAGGGCACCCGGGGAGCTGTTTTTT.

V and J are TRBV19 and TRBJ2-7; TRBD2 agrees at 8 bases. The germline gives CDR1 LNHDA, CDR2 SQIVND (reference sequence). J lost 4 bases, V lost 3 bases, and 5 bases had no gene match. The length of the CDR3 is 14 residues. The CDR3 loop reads CASSIREGRYEQYF. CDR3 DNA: TGTGCCAGTAGTATTCGGGAGGGTAGATACGAGCAGTACTTC.

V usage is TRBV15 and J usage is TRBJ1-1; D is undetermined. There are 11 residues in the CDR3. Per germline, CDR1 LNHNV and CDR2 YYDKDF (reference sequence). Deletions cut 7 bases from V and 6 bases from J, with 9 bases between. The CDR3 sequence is CATTSGAEAFF. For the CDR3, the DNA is TGTGCCACCACGTCAGGCGCTGAAGCTTTCTTT.

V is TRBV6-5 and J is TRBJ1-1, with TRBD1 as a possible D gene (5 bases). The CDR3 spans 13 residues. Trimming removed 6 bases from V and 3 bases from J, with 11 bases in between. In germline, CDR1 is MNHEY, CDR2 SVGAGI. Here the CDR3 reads CASRGWGDTEAFF. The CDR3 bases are TGTGCCAGCAGGGGATGGGGGGACACTGAAGCTTTCTTT.

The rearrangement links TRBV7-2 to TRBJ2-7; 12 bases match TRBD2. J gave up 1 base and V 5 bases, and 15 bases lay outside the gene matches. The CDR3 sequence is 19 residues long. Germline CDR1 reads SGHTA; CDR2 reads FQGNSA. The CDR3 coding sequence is TGTGCCAGCAGCGATCACCCTCCGGGACTAGCGGGCCGATCCTACGAGCAGTACTTC. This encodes CASSDHPPGLAGRSYEQYF.

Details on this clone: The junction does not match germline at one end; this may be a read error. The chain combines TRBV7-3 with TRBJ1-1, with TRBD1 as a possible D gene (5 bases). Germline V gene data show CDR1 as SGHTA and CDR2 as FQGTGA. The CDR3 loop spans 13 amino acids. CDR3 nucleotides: TGTGCCAGCAGTCTGGCGGGGGGAGTGAAAAAGACCTTT. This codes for CASSLAGGVKKTF.

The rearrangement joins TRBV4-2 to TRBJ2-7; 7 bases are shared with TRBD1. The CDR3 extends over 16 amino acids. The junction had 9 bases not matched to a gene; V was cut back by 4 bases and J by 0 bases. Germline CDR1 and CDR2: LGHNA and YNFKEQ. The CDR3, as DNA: TGTGCCAGCAGCCTAGAGGCCTGGGACAGCTCCTACGAGCAGTACTTC. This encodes CASSLEAWDSSYEQYF.

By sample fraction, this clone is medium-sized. DNA for the CDR3: TGTGCCAGCAGCTCGTGGACAGGGCAGGGCACCGGGGAGCTGTTTTTT. It yields the protein CASSSWTGQGTGELFF. V gene TRBV11-3 combines with J gene TRBJ2-2, with 8 bases aligning to TRBD1. Germline assignment: CDR1 SGHNT and CDR2 YENEEA. This CDR3 is built from 16 residues. V gave up 4 bases and J gave up 4 bases; unmatched junction bases: 8.

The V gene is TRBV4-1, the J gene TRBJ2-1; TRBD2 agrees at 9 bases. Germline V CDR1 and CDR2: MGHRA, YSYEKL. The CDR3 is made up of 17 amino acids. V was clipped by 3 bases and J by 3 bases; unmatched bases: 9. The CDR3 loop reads CASSQGLAKSIYNEQFF. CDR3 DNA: TGCGCCAGCAGCCAGGGACTAGCAAAGTCCATCTACAATGAGCAGTTCTTC.

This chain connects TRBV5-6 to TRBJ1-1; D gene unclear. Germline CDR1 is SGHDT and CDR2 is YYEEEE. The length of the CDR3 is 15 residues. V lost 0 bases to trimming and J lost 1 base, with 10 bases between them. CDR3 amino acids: CASSLAGGPNTEAFF. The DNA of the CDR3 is TGTGCCAGCAGCTTGGCGGGCGGGCCGAACACTGAAGCTTTCTTT.

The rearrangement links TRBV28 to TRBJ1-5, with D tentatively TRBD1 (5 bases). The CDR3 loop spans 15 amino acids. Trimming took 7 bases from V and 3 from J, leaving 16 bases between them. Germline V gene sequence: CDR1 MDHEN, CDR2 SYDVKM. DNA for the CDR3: TGTGCCAGCAACCACGGAGGGGCGGTCAATCAGCCCCAGCATTTT. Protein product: CASNHGGAVNQPQHF.

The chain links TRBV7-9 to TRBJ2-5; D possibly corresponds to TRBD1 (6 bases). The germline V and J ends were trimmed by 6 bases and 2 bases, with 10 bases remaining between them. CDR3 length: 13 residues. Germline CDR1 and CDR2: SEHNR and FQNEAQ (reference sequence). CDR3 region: CASRQGGQETQYF. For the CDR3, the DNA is TGTGCCAGCAGACAGGGTGGGCAAGAGACCCAGTACTTC.

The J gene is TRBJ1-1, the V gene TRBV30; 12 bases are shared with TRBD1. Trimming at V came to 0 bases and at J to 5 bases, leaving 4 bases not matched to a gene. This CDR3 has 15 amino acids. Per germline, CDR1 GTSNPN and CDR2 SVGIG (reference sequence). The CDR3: CAWSVGQGAYTEAFF. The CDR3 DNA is TGTGCCTGGAGTGTGGGACAGGGGGCTTATACTGAAGCTTTCTTT.

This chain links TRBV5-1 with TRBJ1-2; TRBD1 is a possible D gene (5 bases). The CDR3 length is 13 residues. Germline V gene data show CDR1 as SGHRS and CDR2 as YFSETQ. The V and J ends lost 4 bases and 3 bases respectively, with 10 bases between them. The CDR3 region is CASSPAGHYGYTF. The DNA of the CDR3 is TGCGCCAGCAGCCCGGCGGGGCACTATGGCTACACCTTC.